These 19 T cell receptor beta chains share one sample of origin, sequenced in a study of spatial heterogeneity in lung cancer. TCRdb fed the 5' RACE reads into MiXCR, producing one record per CDR3 protein. The sample lists tens of thousands of distinct CDR3 sequences, approximately 8% occurring once. Time point specified: blood at routine non-recurrence follow-up after resection. Sample: PBMCs, taken at follow-up. The receptor set was obtained from a male donor with early-stage non-small cell lung cancer.

The chain has TRBV29-1 and TRBJ2-5, with TRBD2 matching over 9 bases. The J segment lost 4 bases and the V segment lost 6 bases, leaving 0 bases of the junction unmatched. The CDR3 loop spans 11 amino acids. The germline gives CDR1 SQVTM, CDR2 ANQGSEA. CDR3 amino acids: CSVREGETQYF. In DNA, the CDR3 is TGCAGCGTGCGGGAGGGAGAGACCCAGTACTTC.

This clonotype was picked up many times. V gene TRBV25-1 combines with J gene TRBJ1-1, with 9 positions matching TRBD1. V trimming: 4 bases; J trimming: 4 bases; junction bases outside the gene matches: 4. The CDR3 is 14 amino acids. Germline loops: CDR1 MGHDK, CDR2 SYGVNS. CDR3 nucleotide sequence: TGTGCCAGCAGTGCGAACAGGGGGCGCACTGAAGCTTTCTTT. Its translation is CASSANRGRTEAFF.

Ten or more counts support this clonotype. The gene calls are TRBV19 and TRBJ2-2; 8 nucleotides agree with TRBD1. Germline CDR1 reads LNHDA; CDR2 reads SQIVND (reference sequence). V was pared by 5 bases and J by 5 bases, with 1 base of the junction left unmatched. The CDR3 totals 13 residues. The CDR3 bases are TGTGCCAGTAGTGGACAGGGAACCGGGGAGCTGTTTTTT. Its translation is CASSGQGTGELFF.

This clonotype was recorded at least ten times. The V and J genes are TRBV20-1 and TRBJ2-5, with 9 bases that match TRBD2. The germline V gene has CDR1 DFQATT and CDR2 SNEGSKA (reference sequence). The J segment lost 2 bases and the V segment lost 0 bases, leaving 10 bases of the junction unmatched. The CDR3 has 17 amino acids. CDR3 in DNA: TGCAGTGCTAGAGATTCGCCCCTAGCGGGGAAACAAGAGACCCAGTACTTC. This encodes CSARDSPLAGKQETQYF.

This clonotype was seen many times. This chain links TRBV7-3 with TRBJ2-1; D is tentatively TRBD1 or TRBD2 (6 bases each). Trimming took off 5 bases at V and 9 bases at J, with 14 bases between the two ends. The CDR3 has 13 residues. CDR1 is SGHTA, CDR2 FQGTGA, per germline. CDR3 sequence (DNA): TGTGCCAGCAGCCCAGGGGACTGGGGTGAGCAGTTCTTC. It codes for CASSPGDWGEQFF.

A few counts support this clonotype. The chain employs TRBV7-3 and TRBJ2-1, with 8 nucleotides matching TRBD2. Germline V gene lookup returns CDR1 SGHTA and CDR2 FQGTGA. This CDR3 spans 15 amino acids. The V gene end was trimmed by 5 bases and the J gene end by 3 bases; junction bases not matched to a gene: 6. The CDR3 region has the DNA TGTGCCAGCAGCCCCCCGGGAGGGGGCTACAATGAGCAGTTCTTC. As protein: CASSPPGGGYNEQFF.

This clonotype was recorded at least ten times. A read error may account for a junction end that differs from germline. J is TRBJ2-2 and V is TRBV6-5, with D perhaps matching TRBD1 (6 bases). The germline V gene has CDR1 MNHEY and CDR2 SVGAGI. The CDR3 covers 16 residues. CDR3 in DNA: TGTGCCAGCAGTGCACAGGGATGGGAGAACGCCGGGGAGCTGTTTTTT. As protein: CASSAQGWENAGELFF.

This clonotype appeared a few times. V usage is TRBV20-1 and J usage is TRBJ1-3, with TRBD1 as a possible D gene (5 bases). The CDR3 runs 14 residues. Germline V gene sequence: CDR1 DFQATT, CDR2 SNEGSKA (reference sequence). Trimming removed 4 bases at V and 1 base at J, with 11 bases between. The CDR3 protein is CSANSGPSGNTIYF. CDR3 sequence (DNA): TGCAGTGCTAACTCGGGACCGTCTGGAAACACCATATATTTT.

This clonotype came up many times. The chain links TRBV7-9 to TRBJ1-1, with 7 bases lining up with TRBD1. With 3 bases clipped from V and 3 bases from J, the junction kept 10 bases outside the gene matches. Germline V gene data show CDR1 as SEHNR and CDR2 as FQNEAQ (reference sequence). This CDR3 is 16 amino acids long. The CDR3 here is CASSFPGEGADTEAFF. CDR3 DNA sequence: TGTGCCAGCAGCTTCCCTGGGGAGGGGGCTGACACTGAAGCTTTCTTT.

This clonotype was recorded at least ten times. This chain links TRBV20-1 with TRBJ2-2; 8 positions agree with TRBD2. V lost 6 bases and J lost 6; bases outside the gene matches: 12. Germline-derived CDR1 and CDR2 are DFQATT and SNEGSKA (reference sequence). The CDR3 loop spans 15 amino acids. CDR3 amino acids: CSALLAARGAGELFF. CDR3 in DNA: TGCAGTGCGTTACTAGCGGCGCGCGGAGCCGGGGAGCTGTTTTTT.

This clonotype was counted many times. CDR3 residues: CASSEGLDQPQHF. CDR3 DNA sequence: TGTGCCAGCAGTGAAGGTCTGGATCAGCCCCAGCATTTT. V gene TRBV2 combines with J gene TRBJ1-5; D unresolved. With 1 base removed from V and 5 bases from J, the gap between germline ends came to 6 bases. Germline CDR1 and CDR2: SNHLY and FYNNEI. The length of the CDR3 is 13 residues.

This clonotype was recorded many times. The gene calls are TRBV7-9 and TRBJ2-5; 7 nucleotides line up with TRBD2. V lost 7 bases to trimming and J lost 5 bases; unmatched junction nucleotides: 13. The CDR3 runs to 15 residues. The V gene's germline CDR1 is SEHNR and CDR2 FQNEAQ (reference sequence). The DNA of the CDR3 is TGTGCCAGCACCAGGGACTACGGGGTCTCGGAGACCCAGTACTTC. As protein: CASTRDYGVSETQYF.

This clonotype showed up many times. This chain joins TRBV6-5 and TRBJ2-3; the match to TRBD2 covers 10 bases. The trim removed 7 bases at V and 1 base at J, leaving 5 bases unmatched. The CDR3 length is 15 residues. CDR1 and CDR2 (germline): MNHEY, SVGAGI. DNA of the CDR3: TGTGCCAGCAAGGCCCTAGCGGGGGGCACAGATACGCAGTATTTT. Translation gives CASKALAGGTDTQYF.

The CDR3 protein is CSARGLSRNEQFF. The CDR3 coding sequence is TGCAGTGCGAGGGGACTCTCTCGCAATGAGCAGTTCTTC. The V call is TRBV20-1, the J call TRBJ2-1; perhaps TRBD2 as D (6 bases). The V and J ends lost 6 bases and 6 bases respectively, with 15 bases between them. CDR3 size: 13 residues. Per the germline V gene, CDR1 is DFQATT and CDR2 is SNEGSKA (reference sequence).

This clonotype was found a few times. The rearrangement links TRBV5-1 to TRBJ1-6; TRBD1 might be the D (6 bases). V was clipped by 3 bases and J by 6 bases, with 13 bases between them. The germline V gene has CDR1 SGHRS and CDR2 YFSETQ. The CDR3 covers 15 residues. The CDR3 region has the DNA TGCGCCAGCAGCTCCGGACAGTCTTTTAATTCACCCCTCCACTTT. This encodes CASSSGQSFNSPLHF.

This clonotype was observed at least ten times. This sequence joins TRBV5-1 and TRBJ1-6, with D tentatively TRBD1 (5 bases). Germline CDR1 is SGHRS and CDR2 is YFSETQ. Deletions cut 0 bases from V and 13 bases from J, with 17 bases between. The CDR3 loop spans 15 amino acids. In DNA, the CDR3 is TGCGCCAGCAGCTTGGCTGGGACGGACGCGGGGCCCCTCCACTTT. It encodes CASSLAGTDAGPLHF.

In its sample, this clonotype is medium-sized (0.01 to 0.1%). The chain links TRBV7-9 to TRBJ1-6; 12 nucleotides line up with TRBD1. V shed 5 bases, J shed 9 bases, and the junction held 11 bases outside the gene matches. Germline loops: CDR1 SEHNR, CDR2 FQNEAQ (reference sequence). CDR3 length: 17 amino acids. DNA for the CDR3: TGTGCCAGCAGCCGACTGGGGACAGGGGGCTTCGGTTCACCCCTCCACTTT. Its protein is CASSRLGTGGFGSPLHF.

With regard to this clonotype: Given a much more abundant clone one base away, this may be a read error. Given the absence of the conserved phenylalanine or tryptophan at the CDR3 end, a read error is likely. This chain connects TRBV11-2 to TRBJ2-7, with D unresolved. The CDR3 has 14 residues. Trimming cost V 5 bases and J 2 bases, with 13 bases left between them. Germline V gives CDR1 SGHAT, CDR2 FQNNGV. The CDR3 region is CASSPQATTYEQYS. CDR3 sequence (DNA): TGTGCCAGCAGCCCCCAGGCTACGACCTACGAGCAGTACTCC.

This clonotype was observed many times. CDR3 sequence reads: CAISAGTGVWVNYGYTF. In DNA, the CDR3 is TGTGCCATCAGCGCCGGGACAGGGGTGTGGGTTAACTATGGCTACACCTTC. The chain joins TRBV10-3 to TRBJ1-2; 10 nucleotides agree with TRBD1. The CDR3 covers 17 residues. The junction had 11 bases not matched to a gene; V was cut back by 6 bases and J by 1 base. From germline, CDR1 is ENHRY and CDR2 SYGVKD.